The 14 T cell receptor beta chains below all came from one sample that was sequenced in a study of blood T cell repertoires in COVID-19. Using immunoSEQ multiplex PCR, the repertoire was profiled, and TCRdb retains in-frame clones only, with some absent. The sample lists approximately 250,000 clones; approximately 90% were seen once. Sequencing was carried out using PBMCs or T cells enriched from blood (not recorded which). The receptors here all came from a woman aged 25-40 years who had recovered from COVID-19.

The V gene is TRBV28, the J gene TRBJ1-1; no definite D call. Looked up from germline, CDR1 is MDHEN and CDR2 is SYDVKM. V lost 1 base to trimming and J lost 6 bases, with 3 bases between them. The length of the CDR3 is 11 residues. CDR3: CASSLSSEAFF. The CDR3 bases are TGTGCCAGCAGTTTATCCTCTGAAGCTTTCTTT.

The rearrangement joins TRBV28 to TRBJ1-1; 8 nucleotides line up with TRBD1. CDR3 length: 20 amino acids. V was clipped by 6 bases and J by 3 bases; unmatched bases: 24. Germline V gene lookup returns CDR1 MDHEN and CDR2 SYDVKM. The CDR3 spells CASSPYVIPGGEFVYTEAFF. For the CDR3, the DNA is TGTGCCAGCAGCCCTTACGTCATACCAGGGGGCGAATTCGTATACACTGAAGCTTTCTTT.

The chain combines TRBV11-1 with TRBJ1-5; TRBD1 aligns across 11 bases. This CDR3 region has 15 residues. With V trimmed by 5 bases and J by 2 bases, 2 bases remained unmatched. Germline V gene data show CDR1 as SGHAT and CDR2 as FQDESV (reference sequence). The CDR3: CASSAGQGGNQPQHF. The CDR3 nucleotides are TGTGCCAGCAGCGCGGGACAGGGGGGCAATCAGCCCCAGCATTTT.

This rearrangement joins TRBV2 to TRBJ1-5; D not certain. CDR3 length: 15 amino acids. Germline assignment: CDR1 SNHLY and CDR2 FYNNEI. Between the trimmed V and J ends, which lost 5 bases and 1 base, there was a span of 12 bases. The CDR3 bases are TGTGCCAGCAGTCTTGTGAGGGAAAGCAATCAGCCCCAGCATTTT. Residues: CASSLVRESNQPQHF.

A single count supports this clone. The CDR3 region has the DNA TGTGCCAGCAGGCTTCAGGGGAAGAACACTGAAGCTTTCTTT. This sequence encodes CASRLQGKNTEAFF. The genes are TRBV27 and TRBJ1-1, with D possibly being TRBD1 (6 bases). The CDR3 is made up of 14 amino acids. Germline V CDR1 and CDR2: MNHEY, SMNVEV (reference sequence). The ends were cut back, 6 bases at V and 1 base at J, with 12 bases in the middle.

The rearrangement links TRBV28 to TRBJ1-1; TRBD1 might be the D (5 bases). CDR1 is MDHEN and CDR2 is SYDVKM in the germline V gene. There are 16 residues in the CDR3. Trimming pared 5 bases from V and 2 bases from J, leaving 18 bases between. For the CDR3, the DNA is TGTGCCAGCAGTCTCCTCCCTCTTACAGGAAACACTGAAGCTTTCTTT. The encoded protein is CASSLLPLTGNTEAFF. The variable domain in full, completed from reference TRBV28 and TRBJ1-1, reads DVKVTQSSRYLVKRTGEKVFLECVQDMDHENMFWYRQDPGLGLRLIYFSYDVKMKEKGDIPEGYSVSREKKERFSLILESASTNQTSMYLCASSLLPLTGNTEAFFGQGTRLTVV.

The CDR3 coding sequence is TGTGCCAGCAGCCCCAGACTAGCGGGAGGGTTGGAGCAGTTCTTC. This gives the protein CASSPRLAGGLEQFF. The chain joins TRBV11-2 to TRBJ2-1, with 14 bases fitting TRBD2. The CDR3 totals 15 residues. The junction had 7 bases not matched to a gene; V was cut back by 5 bases and J by 10 bases. The germline V gene has CDR1 SGHAT and CDR2 FQNNGV.

This chain uses TRBV24-1 with TRBJ2-1, with D possibly TRBD1 on 5 matching bases. The germline V gene encodes CDR1 KGHDR and CDR2 SFDVKD. The CDR3 runs to 12 residues. The V end was cut by 7 bases, the J end by 12 bases, with 15 bases between. CDR3 amino acids: CATSAYQGGQFF. CDR3 in DNA: TGTGCCACCAGCGCATATCAGGGTGGGCAGTTCTTC.

The chain has TRBV7-8 and TRBJ1-1; perhaps TRBD1 as D (6 bases). CDR1 SGHVS and CDR2 FQNEAQ come from the germline V gene. The germline V and J ends were trimmed by 7 bases and 2 bases, with 14 bases remaining between them. The CDR3 totals 14 residues. CDR3 nucleotides: TGTGCCAGCAAACCCCTGGACAGCAACACTGAAGCTTTCTTT. It is translated as CASKPLDSNTEAFF.

About this clone: The sample holds other DNA sequences that translate to the same CDR3. The DNA of the CDR3 is TGTGCCTGGAGTGTTGGGACTAGCGGTTACAATGAGCAGTTCTTC. Its translation: CAWSVGTSGYNEQFF. The V gene is TRBV30, the J gene TRBJ2-1; 11 positions match TRBD2. Trimming took 0 bases from V and 4 from J; bases not matched to a gene: 2. Germline assignment: CDR1 GTSNPN and CDR2 SVGIG (reference sequence). CDR3 length: 15 residues.

This clone was recorded many times. The chain recombines TRBV28 with TRBJ1-1; 9 bases are shared with TRBD1. Germline CDR1 MDHEN, CDR2 SYDVKM. This CDR3 has 15 amino acids. Germline trimming cut 6 bases from V and 14 bases from J; bases unmatched to any gene: 19. CDR3 amino acids: CASSPQTRQGVRLFF. The CDR3 nucleotides read TGTGCCAGCAGCCCCCAGACCCGACAGGGGGTGAGACTCTTCTTT.

The V call is TRBV7-8, the J call TRBJ1-1; 7 bases map to TRBD1. Germline loops: CDR1 SGHVS, CDR2 FQNEAQ. CDR3 size: 18 residues. V shed 3 bases, J shed 4 bases, and the junction held 17 bases outside the gene matches. The CDR3 spells CASSFPVARDSPLTEAFF. Here the CDR3 DNA reads TGTGCCAGCAGCTTCCCCGTTGCCCGGGACAGCCCTCTCACTGAAGCTTTCTTT.

The rearrangement uses TRBV25-1 and TRBJ2-1; perhaps TRBD2 as D (6 bases). CDR3 length: 10 residues. Germline CDR1 is MGHDK and CDR2 is SYGVNS. V was shortened by 8 bases and J by 13 bases, with 12 bases between the two germline ends. CDR3 DNA sequence: TGTGCCAGCGGGACTGTTGCTCAGTTCTTC. Its protein is CASGTVAQFF. The whole variable domain, remainder taken from reference TRBV25-1 and TRBJ2-1, is EADIYQTPRYLVIGTGKKITLECSQTMGHDKMYWYQQDPGMELHLIHYSYGVNSTEKGDLSSESTVSRIRTEHFPLTLESARPSHTSQYLCASGTVAQFFGPGTRLTVL.

The chain uses TRBV19 and TRBJ1-2; D is undetermined. The CDR3 extends over 14 amino acids. Germline CDR1 LNHDA, CDR2 SQIVND (reference sequence). V was pared by 6 bases and J by 4 bases, with 15 bases between. CDR3 nucleotides: TGTGCCAGTAGCCCGCAATTGCGCTTCTATGGCTACACCTTC. This encodes CASSPQLRFYGYTF.